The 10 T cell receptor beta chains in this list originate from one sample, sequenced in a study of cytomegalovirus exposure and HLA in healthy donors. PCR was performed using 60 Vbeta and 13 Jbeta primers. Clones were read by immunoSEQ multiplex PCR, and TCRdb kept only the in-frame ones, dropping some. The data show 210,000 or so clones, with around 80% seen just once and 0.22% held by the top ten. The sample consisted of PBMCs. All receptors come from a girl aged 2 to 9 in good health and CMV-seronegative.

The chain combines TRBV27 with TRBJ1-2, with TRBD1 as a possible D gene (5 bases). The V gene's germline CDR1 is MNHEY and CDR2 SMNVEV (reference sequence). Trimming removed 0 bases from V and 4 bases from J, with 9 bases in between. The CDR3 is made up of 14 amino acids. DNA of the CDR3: TGTGCCAGCAGTTTATCCATAAGGGGCTATGGCTACACCTTC. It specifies CASSLSIRGYGYTF.

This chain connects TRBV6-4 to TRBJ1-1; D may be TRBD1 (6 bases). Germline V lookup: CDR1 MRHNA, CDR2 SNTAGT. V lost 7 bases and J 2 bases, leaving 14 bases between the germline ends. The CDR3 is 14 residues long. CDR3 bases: TGTGCCAGCAACTGGACAGCGAACAACACTGAAGCTTTCTTT. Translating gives CASNWTANNTEAFF.

As DNA, the CDR3 is TGTGCCAGCTCACCGTCTCCTCACACTGAAGCTTTCTTT. This translates into CASSPSPHTEAFF. J is TRBJ1-1 and V is TRBV18; D gene uncertain. V gave up 3 bases and J gave up 3 bases, with 8 bases separating them. The germline CDR1 and CDR2 sequences are KGHSH and LQKENI. The CDR3 has 13 residues. The full variable domain, rest sourced from reference TRBV18 and TRBJ1-1, is NAGVMQNPRHLVRRRGQEARLRCSPMKGHSHVYWYRQLPEEGLKFMVYLQKENIIDESGMPKERFSAEFPKEGPSILRIQQVVRGDSAAYFCASSPSPHTEAFFGQGTRLTVV.

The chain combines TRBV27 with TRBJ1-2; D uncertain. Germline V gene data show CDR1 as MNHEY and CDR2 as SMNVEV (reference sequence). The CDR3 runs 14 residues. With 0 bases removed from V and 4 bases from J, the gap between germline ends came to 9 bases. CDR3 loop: CASSLSVSVYGYTF. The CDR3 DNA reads TGTGCCAGCAGTTTATCGGTGTCGGTCTATGGCTACACCTTC.

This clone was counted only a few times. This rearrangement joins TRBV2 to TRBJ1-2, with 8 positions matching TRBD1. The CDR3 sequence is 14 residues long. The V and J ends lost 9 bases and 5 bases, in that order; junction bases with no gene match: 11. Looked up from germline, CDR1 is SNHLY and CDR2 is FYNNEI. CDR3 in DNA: TGTGCCAGTCGCCGGGACAGGAATTATTATGGCTACACCTTC. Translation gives CASRRDRNYYGYTF.

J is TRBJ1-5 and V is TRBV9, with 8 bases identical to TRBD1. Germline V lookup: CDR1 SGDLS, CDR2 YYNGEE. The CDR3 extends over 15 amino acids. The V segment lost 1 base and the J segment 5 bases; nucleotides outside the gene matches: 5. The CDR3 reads CASSVSGTGHQPQHF. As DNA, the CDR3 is TGTGCCAGCAGCGTAAGTGGGACAGGCCATCAGCCCCAGCATTTT.

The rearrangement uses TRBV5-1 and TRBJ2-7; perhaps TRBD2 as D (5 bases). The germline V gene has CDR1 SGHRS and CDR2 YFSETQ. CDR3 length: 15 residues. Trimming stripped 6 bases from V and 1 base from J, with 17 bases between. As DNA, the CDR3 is TGCGCCAGCAAGTTCGAGGGCCCATATTCCTACGAGCAGTACTTC. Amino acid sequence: CASKFEGPYSYEQYF.

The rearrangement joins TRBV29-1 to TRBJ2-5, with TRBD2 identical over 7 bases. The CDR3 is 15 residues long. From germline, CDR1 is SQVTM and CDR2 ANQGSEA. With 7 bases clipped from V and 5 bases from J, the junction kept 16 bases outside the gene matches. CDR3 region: CSGTPTGGSGETQYF. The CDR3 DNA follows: TGCAGCGGGACGCCGACGGGGGGAAGTGGGGAGACCCAGTACTTC. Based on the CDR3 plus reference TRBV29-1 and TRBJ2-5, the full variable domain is SAVISQKPSRDICQRGTSLTIQCQVDSQVTMMFWYRQQPGQSLTLIATANQGSEATYESGFVIDKFPISRPNLTFSTLTVSNMSPEDSSIYLCSGTPTGGSGETQYFGPGTRLLVL.

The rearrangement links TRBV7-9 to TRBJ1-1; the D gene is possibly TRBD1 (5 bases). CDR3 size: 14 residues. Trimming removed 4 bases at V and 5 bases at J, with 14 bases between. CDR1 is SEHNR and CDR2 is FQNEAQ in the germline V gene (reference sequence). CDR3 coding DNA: TGTGCCAGCAGCTCTACCACTCAGGGTACTGAAGCTTTCTTT. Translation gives CASSSTTQGTEAFF.

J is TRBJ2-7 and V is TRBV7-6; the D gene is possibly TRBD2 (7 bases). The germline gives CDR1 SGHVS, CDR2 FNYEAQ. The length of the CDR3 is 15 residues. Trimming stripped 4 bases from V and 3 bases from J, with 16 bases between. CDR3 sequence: CASSSQRGGGYEQYF. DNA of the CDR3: TGTGCCAGCAGCTCCCAGAGGGGGGGAGGCTACGAGCAGTACTTC.